Listed below are T cell receptor beta chains from one sample, sequenced in a study of T cell changes during pregnancy in multiple sclerosis. Using immunoSEQ multiplex PCR, the repertoire was profiled, and TCRdb retains in-frame clones only, with some absent. Of about 40,000 clones in the sample, approximately 94% were seen once. The starting material was peripheral blood, obtained in the third trimester of pregnancy. These receptors all stem from a female donor with multiple sclerosis, enrolled in a pregnancy study. CDR3s include the opening cysteine and the closing phenylalanine or tryptophan. Fields, in order: V gene, clone size, D gene, J gene, CDR3 length, CDR3 DNA, CDR3 protein. The D gene is left open where the match is weak. Some rows have no size entry. The others give once, few or many, or a class for an expanded clone.

>TRBV6-5|-|-|TRBJ1-4|14
TGTGCCAGCAGTTACGGACAGACTAATGAAAAACTGTTTTTT
CASSYGQTNEKLFF
>TRBV7-2|few|-|TRBJ2-1|15
TGTGCCAGCAGCCCCGGGAGCGGCGCCTACAATGAGCAGTTCTTC
CASSPGSGAYNEQFF
>TRBV2|-|TRBD2|TRBJ2-7|16
TGTGCCAGCTCCTCCCCTCGCGGGAGGGCCGAACTCGAGCAGTACTTC
CASSSPRGRAELEQYF
>TRBV5-1|-|TRBD2|TRBJ2-2|15
TGCGCCAGCAGCGGGGGGGACGGGAACACCGGGGAGCTGTTTTTT
CASSGGDGNTGELFF
>TRBV9|-|-|TRBJ2-3|14
TGTGCCAGCAGCGTAGAACAGGGTAAAGATACGCAGTATTTT
CASSVEQGKDTQYF
>TRBV7-9|-|-|TRBJ1-2|14
TGTGCCAGCACCCCGGAGGGCAGGGATTATGGCTACACCTTC
CASTPEGRDYGYTF
>TRBV2|-|-|TRBJ1-2|15
TGTGCCAGCAGAGGGGCAGGGCCGCGTAACTATGGCTACACCTTC
CASRGAGPRNYGYTF
>TRBV9|-|-|TRBJ2-3|16
TGTGCCAGCAGCGTAGACCCCGGGAGAAGCACAGATACGCAGTATTTT
CASSVDPGRSTDTQYF
>TRBV30|-|-|TRBJ1-6|13
TGTGCCTGGAGGGCATTCTATAATTCACCCCTCCACTTT
CAWRAFYNSPLHF
>TRBV7-2|once|-|TRBJ2-5|11
TGTGCCAGCAGTTCTAAAGAGACCCAGTACTTC
CASSSKETQYF
>TRBV13|-|-|TRBJ1-4|15
TGTGCCAGCAGTTCAAACAGGTCTCCGAATGAAAAACTGTTTTTT
CASSSNRSPNEKLFF
>TRBV19|-|-|TRBJ1-3|20
TGTGCCAGTAGTATACAGGCCTCGGGAAGGACAGTCCCTTTAAGGTACACCATATATTTT
CASSIQASGRTVPLRYTIYF
>TRBV5-1|-|TRBD2|TRBJ2-2|14
TGCGCCAGCAGCTTGGGACTAGCAACCGGGGAGCTGTTTTTT
CASSLGLATGELFF
>TRBV9|-|TRBD1|TRBJ2-3|15
TGTGCCAGCAGCGCAGGGACAGCCCGCACAGATACGCAGTATTTT
CASSAGTARTDTQYF
>TRBV19|-|-|TRBJ2-3|16
TGTGCCAGTACCAGATTTGGGGGCGTTGGCACAGATACGCAGTATTTT
CASTRFGGVGTDTQYF
>TRBV29-1|-|TRBD1|TRBJ1-1|14
TGCAGCGTGGGACAGGGGGCTCCAAACACTGAAGCTTTCTTT
CSVGQGAPNTEAFF
>TRBV27|-|-|TRBJ2-1|19
TGTGCCAGCAGTCTACTTGGCGAAGGGGTAGCTTCAACCTACAATGAGCAGTTCTTC
CASSLLGEGVASTYNEQFF
>TRBV4-3|-|TRBD2|TRBJ2-3|16
TGCGCCAGCAGCCAAGTGGGCACTAGCGGCGCAGATACGCAGTATTTT
CASSQVGTSGADTQYF
>TRBV27|-|-|TRBJ1-6|16
TGTGCCAGCAGTTTAGTCAGGACGGTAGGAGGGTCACCCCTCCACTTT
CASSLVRTVGGSPLHF
>TRBV2|once|-|TRBJ1-2|13
TGTGCCAGCGGTAGTGAGCGTAACTATGGCTACACCTTC
CASGSERNYGYTF
>TRBV19|-|-|TRBJ1-1|15
TGTGCCAGTAGTCCCGGACAGTTCATGAACACTGAAGCTTTCTTT
CASSPGQFMNTEAFF
>TRBV18|-|-|TRBJ1-2|13
TGTGCCAGCTCACCAATACAGAGCTATGGCTACACCTTC
CASSPIQSYGYTF
>TRBV7-8|once|TRBD2|TRBJ2-7|15
TGTGCCAGCAGCTTAAGCGGGAGAGGATCCTACGAGCAGTACTTC
CASSLSGRGSYEQYF
>TRBV25-1|few|-|TRBJ1-3|14
TGTGCCAGCAGTTTGGGGACAATTGGAAACACCATATATTTT
CASSLGTIGNTIYF
>TRBV5-4|-|TRBD1|TRBJ2-7|14
TGTGCCGGACACAGACAGGGCGCGACCTACGAGCAGTACTTC
CAGHRQGATYEQYF
>TRBV10-2|-|-|TRBJ2-7|12
TGCGCCAGCAGTGACAGCTCCTACGAGCAGTACTTC
CASSDSSYEQYF
>TRBV5-5|-|-|TRBJ1-2|14
TGTGCCAGCAGCAACCCAAGGACAGTCTATGGCTACACCTTC
CASSNPRTVYGYTF
>TRBV9|-|TRBD2|TRBJ2-3|17
TGTGCCAGCGGCCAAGGAGGAGCGGGGGGGCAGCGGACTACGCAGTATTTT
CASGQGGAGGQRTTQYF
>TRBV5-1|-|-|TRBJ2-1|14
TGCGCCAGCAGCCTCGAGGGGGGGGGTGGTGAGCAGTTCTTC
CASSLEGGGGEQFF
>TRBV2|-|-|TRBJ1-1|13
TGTGCCAGCCGTCGGGACACGAACACTGAAGCTTTCTTT
CASRRDTNTEAFF
>TRBV6-5|-|-|TRBJ1-2|12
TGTGCCAGCACCCGGGGTGACTATGGCTACACCTTC
CASTRGDYGYTF
>TRBV14|-|TRBD1|TRBJ1-1|15
TGTGCCAGCAGCCGAAGGACAGGGGTTGAGACTGAAGCTTTCTTT
CASSRRTGVETEAFF
>TRBV7-3|-|-|TRBJ2-2|14
TGTGCCAGCAGCTTGTGGGGCGACACCGGGGAGCTGTTTTTT
CASSLWGDTGELFF
>TRBV2|-|-|TRBJ1-1|13
TGTGCCAGCAGTGAGACGGGTAACACTGAAGCTTTCTTT
CASSETGNTEAFF
>TRBV10-3|once|-|TRBJ2-7|14
TGTGCCATCAGCAGGCAGGGGGGAACCTACGAGCAGTACTTC
CAISRQGGTYEQYF
>TRBV18|once|TRBD1|TRBJ2-3|14
TGTGCCAGCTCACCAGGGACAGCCCGAGATACGCAGTATTTT
CASSPGTARDTQYF
>TRBV25-1|few|-|TRBJ2-7|15
TGTGCCAGCAGTGTCCCTGGCAGGGGAGTCTACGAGCAGTACTTC
CASSVPGRGVYEQYF